This T cell receptor (beta chain) is drawn from a study of beta chain features in type 1 diabetes. In the case of this clone: Its antigen is as yet unknown.

Germline V CDR1 and CDR2: DFQATT, SNEGSKA (reference sequence). Trimming took 5 bases from V and 2 from J; bases not matched to a gene: 0. This CDR3 contains 11 residues. Isolated RNA was reverse transcribed in full, so expressed TCRB transcripts were sequenced. Libraries were prepared by immunoSEQ multiplex PCR; TCRdb keeps only in-frame clonotypes and omits some of them. The sample records around 340,000 clones, around a fifth being singletons. General study results and limits: VDJ junctions from type 1 diabetes patients carried fewer insertions and larger deletions.

What was sequenced was naive CD4+ T cells from blood. The sequence derives from a woman between 18 and 29 years old in good health. J is TRBJ2-7 and V is TRBV20-1; 7 nucleotides line up with TRBD2. Here the CDR3 reads CSAGTTYEQYF. The CDR3 coding sequence is TGCAGTGCTGGGACTACCTACGAGCAGTACTTC.